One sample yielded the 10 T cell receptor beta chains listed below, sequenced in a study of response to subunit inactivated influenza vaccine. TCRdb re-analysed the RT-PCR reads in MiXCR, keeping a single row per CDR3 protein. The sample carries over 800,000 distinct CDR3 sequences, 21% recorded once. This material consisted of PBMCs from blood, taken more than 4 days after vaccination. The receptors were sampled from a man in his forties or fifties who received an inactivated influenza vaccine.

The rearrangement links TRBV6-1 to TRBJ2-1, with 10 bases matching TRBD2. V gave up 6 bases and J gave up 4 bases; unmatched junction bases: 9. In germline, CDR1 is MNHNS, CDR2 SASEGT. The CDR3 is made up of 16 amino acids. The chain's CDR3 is CASSFLSGGPYNEQFF. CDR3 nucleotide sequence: TGTGCCAGCAGCTTTCTTAGCGGGGGGCCTTACAATGAGCAGTTCTTC.

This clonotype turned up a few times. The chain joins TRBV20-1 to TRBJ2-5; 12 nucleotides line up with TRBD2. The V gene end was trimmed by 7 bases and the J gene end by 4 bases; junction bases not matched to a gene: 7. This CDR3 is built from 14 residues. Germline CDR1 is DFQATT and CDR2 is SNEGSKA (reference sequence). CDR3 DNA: TGCAGTGTACTAGCGGGGGGCGGGGGAGAGACCCAGTACTTC. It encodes CSVLAGGGGETQYF.

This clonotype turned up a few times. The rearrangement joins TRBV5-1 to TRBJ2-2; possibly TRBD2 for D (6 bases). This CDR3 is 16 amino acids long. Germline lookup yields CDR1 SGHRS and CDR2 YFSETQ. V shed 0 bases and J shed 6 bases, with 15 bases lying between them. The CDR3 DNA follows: TGCGCCAGCAGCTTGGCCCGCGGGATCCAAGCCGGGGAGCTGTTTTTT. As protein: CASSLARGIQAGELFF.

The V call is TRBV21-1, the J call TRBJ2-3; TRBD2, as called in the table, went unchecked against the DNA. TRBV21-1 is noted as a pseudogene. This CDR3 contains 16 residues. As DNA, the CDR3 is TGTGCCAGCAGACATTACAGCGGGAGGAGCACAGATACGCAGTATTTT. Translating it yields CASRHYSGRSTDTQYF.

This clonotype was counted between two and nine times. CDR3 residues: CAISEGRGPYNEQFF. DNA of the CDR3: TGTGCCATCAGTGAGGGGAGGGGGCCCTACAATGAGCAGTTCTTC. This rearrangement joins TRBV10-3 to TRBJ2-1; D tentatively reads TRBD1 or TRBD2 (7 bases each). The ends were cut back, 2 bases at V and 2 bases at J, with 10 bases in the middle. CDR3 length: 15 residues. Germline CDR1 ENHRY, CDR2 SYGVKD.

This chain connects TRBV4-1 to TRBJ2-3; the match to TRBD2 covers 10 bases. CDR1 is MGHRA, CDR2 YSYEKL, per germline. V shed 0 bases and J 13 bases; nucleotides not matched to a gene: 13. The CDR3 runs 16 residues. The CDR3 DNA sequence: TGCGCCAGCAGCCAAGAGAGGCTAGCGGGGGCCCAAGGGGAGTATTTT. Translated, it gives CASSQERLAGAQGEYF.

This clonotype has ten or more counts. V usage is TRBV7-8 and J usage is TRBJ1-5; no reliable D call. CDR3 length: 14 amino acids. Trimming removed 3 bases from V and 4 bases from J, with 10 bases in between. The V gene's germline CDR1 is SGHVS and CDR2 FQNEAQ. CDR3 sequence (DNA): TGTGCCAGCAGCTTTGGCACCGTAAATCAGCCCCAGCATTTT. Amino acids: CASSFGTVNQPQHF.

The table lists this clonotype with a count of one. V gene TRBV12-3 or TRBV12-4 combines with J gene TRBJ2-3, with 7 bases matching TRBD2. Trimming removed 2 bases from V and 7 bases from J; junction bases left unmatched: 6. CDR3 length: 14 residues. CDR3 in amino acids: CASSLSGGLYTQYF. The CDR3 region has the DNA TGTGCCAGCAGTTTAAGTGGGGGACTATATACGCAGTATTTT.

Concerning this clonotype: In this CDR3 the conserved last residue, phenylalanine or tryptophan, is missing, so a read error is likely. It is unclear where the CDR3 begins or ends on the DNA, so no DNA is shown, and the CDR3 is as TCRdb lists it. CDR3 amino acids: CASSQPGQVFL. The chain has TRBV3-1 and TRBJ2-7; the DNA was not used to check the table's D call, TRBD1. The CDR3 adds up to 11 amino acids, both ends counted. The germline gives CDR1 LGHDT, CDR2 YNNKEL (reference sequence).

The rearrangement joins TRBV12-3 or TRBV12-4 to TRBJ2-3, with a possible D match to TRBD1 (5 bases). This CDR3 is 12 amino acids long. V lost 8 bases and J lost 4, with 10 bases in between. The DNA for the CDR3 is TGTGCCAGCGGACATTTGGCAGATACGCAGTATTTT. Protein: CASGHLADTQYF.